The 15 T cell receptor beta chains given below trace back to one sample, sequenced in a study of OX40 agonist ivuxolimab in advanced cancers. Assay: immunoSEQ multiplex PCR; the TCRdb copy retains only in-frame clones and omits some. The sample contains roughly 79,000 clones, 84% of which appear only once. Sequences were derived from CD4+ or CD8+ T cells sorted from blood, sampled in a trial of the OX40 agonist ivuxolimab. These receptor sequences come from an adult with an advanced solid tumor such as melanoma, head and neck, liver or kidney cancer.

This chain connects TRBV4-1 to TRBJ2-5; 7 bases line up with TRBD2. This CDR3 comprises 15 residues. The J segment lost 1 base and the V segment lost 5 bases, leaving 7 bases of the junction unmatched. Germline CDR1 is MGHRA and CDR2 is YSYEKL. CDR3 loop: CASSDSGVSQETQYF. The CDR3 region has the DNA TGCGCCAGCAGCGACAGCGGGGTAAGCCAAGAGACCCAGTACTTC.

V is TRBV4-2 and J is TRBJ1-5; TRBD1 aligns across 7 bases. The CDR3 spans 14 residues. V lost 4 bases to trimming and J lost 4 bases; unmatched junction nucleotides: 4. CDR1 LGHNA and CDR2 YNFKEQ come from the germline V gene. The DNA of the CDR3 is TGTGCCAGCAGCCCCGGACAGGAGAATCAGCCCCAGCATTTT. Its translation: CASSPGQENQPQHF.

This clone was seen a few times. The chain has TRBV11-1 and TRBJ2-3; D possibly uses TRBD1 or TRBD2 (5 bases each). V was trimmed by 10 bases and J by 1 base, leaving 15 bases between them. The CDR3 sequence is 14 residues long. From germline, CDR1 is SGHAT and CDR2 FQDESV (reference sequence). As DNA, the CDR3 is TGTGCCACCGAGAGGGGTAGAGGCACAGATACGCAGTATTTT. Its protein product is CATERGRGTDTQYF.

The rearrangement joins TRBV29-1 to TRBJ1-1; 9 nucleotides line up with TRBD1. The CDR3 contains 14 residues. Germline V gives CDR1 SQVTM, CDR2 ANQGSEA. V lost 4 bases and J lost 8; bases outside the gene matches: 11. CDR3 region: CSVGTGVDRGEAFF. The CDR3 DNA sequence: TGCAGCGTTGGGACAGGGGTGGACCGGGGCGAAGCTTTCTTT. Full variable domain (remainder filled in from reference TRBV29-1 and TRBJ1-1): SAVISQKPSRDICQRGTSLTIQCQVDSQVTMMFWYRQQPGQSLTLIATANQGSEATYESGFVIDKFPISRPNLTFSTLTVSNMSPEDSSIYLCSVGTGVDRGEAFFGQGTRLTVV.

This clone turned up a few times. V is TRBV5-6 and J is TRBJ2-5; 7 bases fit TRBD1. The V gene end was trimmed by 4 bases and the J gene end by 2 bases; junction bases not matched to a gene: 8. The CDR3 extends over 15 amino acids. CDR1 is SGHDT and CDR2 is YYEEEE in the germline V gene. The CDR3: CASSKWTGAQETQYF. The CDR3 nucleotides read TGTGCCAGCAGCAAATGGACAGGTGCTCAAGAGACCCAGTACTTC.

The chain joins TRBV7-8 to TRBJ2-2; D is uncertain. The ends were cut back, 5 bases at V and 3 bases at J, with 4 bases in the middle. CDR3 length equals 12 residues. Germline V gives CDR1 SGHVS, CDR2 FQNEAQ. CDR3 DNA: TGTGCCAGCAGCCCCTACACCGGGGAGCTGTTTTTT. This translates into CASSPYTGELFF. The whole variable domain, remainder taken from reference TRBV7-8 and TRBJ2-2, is GAGVSQSPRYKVAKRGQDVALRCDPISGHVSLFWYQQALGQGPEFLTYFQNEAQLDKSGLPSDRFFAERPEGSVSTLKIQRTQQEDSAVYLCASSPYTGELFFGEGSRLTVL.

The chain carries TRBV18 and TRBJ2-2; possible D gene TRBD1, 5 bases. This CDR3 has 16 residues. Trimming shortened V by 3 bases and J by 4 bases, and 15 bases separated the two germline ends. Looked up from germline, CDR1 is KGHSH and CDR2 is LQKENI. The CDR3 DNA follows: TGTGCCAGCTCACCTAACCAGGGCTCATCCACCGGGGAGCTGTTTTTT. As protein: CASSPNQGSSTGELFF.

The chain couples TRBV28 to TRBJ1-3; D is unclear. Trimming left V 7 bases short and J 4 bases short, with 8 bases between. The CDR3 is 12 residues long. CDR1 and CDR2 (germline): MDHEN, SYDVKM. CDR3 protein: CASISGGNTIYF. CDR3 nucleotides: TGTGCCAGCATTTCAGGAGGAAACACCATATATTTT.

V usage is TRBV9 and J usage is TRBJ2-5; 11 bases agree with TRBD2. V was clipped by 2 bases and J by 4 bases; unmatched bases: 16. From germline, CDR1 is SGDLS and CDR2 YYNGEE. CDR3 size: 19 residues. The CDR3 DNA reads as TGTGCCAGCAGCGTTGGACTAGCGGGCCCGAGCCGAAGAGGAGAGACCCAGTACTTC. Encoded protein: CASSVGLAGPSRRGETQYF.

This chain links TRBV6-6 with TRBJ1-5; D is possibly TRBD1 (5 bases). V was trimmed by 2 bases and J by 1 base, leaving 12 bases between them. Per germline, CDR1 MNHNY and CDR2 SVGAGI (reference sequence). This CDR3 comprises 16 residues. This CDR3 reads CASSYDGGQSNQPQHF. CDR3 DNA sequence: TGTGCCAGCAGTTACGACGGGGGTCAGAGCAATCAGCCCCAGCATTTT.

This CDR3 reads CASSVVGAWGETQYF. CDR3 DNA sequence: TGTGCCAGCAGCGTAGTGGGGGCGTGGGGGGAGACCCAGTACTTC. The chain uses TRBV9 and TRBJ2-5, with a weak D call TRBD1 (6 bases). This CDR3 region has 15 residues. Germline CDR1 and CDR2: SGDLS and YYNGEE. V was trimmed by 0 bases and J by 5 bases, leaving 14 bases between them.

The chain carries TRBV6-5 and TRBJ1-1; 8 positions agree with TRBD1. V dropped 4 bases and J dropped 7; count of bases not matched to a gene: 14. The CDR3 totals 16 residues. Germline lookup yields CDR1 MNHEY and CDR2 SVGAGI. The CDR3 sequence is CASSSGTGYEQGEAFF. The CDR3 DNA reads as TGTGCCAGCAGTTCCGGGACAGGCTATGAACAAGGTGAAGCTTTCTTT.

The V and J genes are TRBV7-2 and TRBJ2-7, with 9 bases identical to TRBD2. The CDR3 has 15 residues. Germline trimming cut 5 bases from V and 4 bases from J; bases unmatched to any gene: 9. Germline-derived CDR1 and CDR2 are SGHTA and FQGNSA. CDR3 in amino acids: CASSELAGKTYEQYF. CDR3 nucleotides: TGTGCCAGCAGCGAACTAGCGGGCAAGACATACGAGCAGTACTTC.

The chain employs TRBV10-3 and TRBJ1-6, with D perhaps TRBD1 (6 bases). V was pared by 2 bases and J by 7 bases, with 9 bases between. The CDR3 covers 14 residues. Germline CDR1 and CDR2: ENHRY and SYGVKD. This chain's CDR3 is CAISENRVNSPLHF. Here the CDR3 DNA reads TGTGCCATCAGTGAGAACAGGGTAAATTCACCCCTCCACTTT.

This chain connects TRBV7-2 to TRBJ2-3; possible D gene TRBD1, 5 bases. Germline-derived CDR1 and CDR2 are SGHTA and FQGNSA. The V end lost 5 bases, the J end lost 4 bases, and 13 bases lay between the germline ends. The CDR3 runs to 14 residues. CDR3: CASSDNRPPDTQYF. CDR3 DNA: TGTGCCAGCAGCGACAACAGGCCCCCAGATACGCAGTATTTT. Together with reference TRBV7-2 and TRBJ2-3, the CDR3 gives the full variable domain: GAGVSQSPSNKVTEKGKDVELRCDPISGHTALYWYRQSLGQGLEFLIYFQGNSAPDKSGLPSDRFSAERTGGSVSTLTIQRTQQEDSAVYLCASSDNRPPDTQYFGPGTRLTVL.